This T cell receptor (beta chain) was identified during a study of cytomegalovirus exposure and HLA in healthy donors. About the study: The approximately 120 validation repertoires were reported in a later analysis to have been generated on the same platform as the roughly 630 first-cohort repertoires. Study conclusions and caveats: Among TCR sequences, most were rare, though some public TCRs appeared in many donors. CMV antigen specificity was confirmed in vitro for a few CMV-associated chains. Per published reports, the classifier diagnosed cytomegalovirus status with high specificity and sensitivity.

Germline CDR1 MNHNS, CDR2 SASEGT. The CDR3 totals 14 residues. V lost 6 bases to trimming and J lost 3 bases, with 15 bases between them. Measured with immunoSEQ multiplex PCR; TCRdb has only the in-frame clones, and not every one. The sample consists of 150,000 to 200,000 clones, over 65% of them appearing once. About this clone: Its target is not known.

Sequenced sample: PBMCs. The source is a man younger than 35 in good health and CMV-seropositive. The chain uses TRBV6-1 and TRBJ2-7, with D perhaps TRBD1 (5 bases). The CDR3 spells CASRSTRVDYEQYF. The CDR3 bases are TGTGCCAGCAGGAGTACCAGGGTGGACTACGAGCAGTACTTC.